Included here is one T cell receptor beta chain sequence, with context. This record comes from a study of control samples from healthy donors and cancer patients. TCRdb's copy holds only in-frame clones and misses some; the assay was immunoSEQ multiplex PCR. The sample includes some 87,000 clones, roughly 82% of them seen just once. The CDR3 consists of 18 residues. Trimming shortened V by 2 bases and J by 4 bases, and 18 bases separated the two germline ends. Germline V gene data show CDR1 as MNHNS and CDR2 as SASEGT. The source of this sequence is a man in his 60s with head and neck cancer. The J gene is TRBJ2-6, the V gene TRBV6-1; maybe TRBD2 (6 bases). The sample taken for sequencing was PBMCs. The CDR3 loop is CASSEWVAGGFGANVLTF. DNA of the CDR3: TGTGCCAGCAGTGAATGGGTCGCTGGGGGGTTCGGGGCCAACGTCCTGACTTTC.